This T cell receptor (beta chain) came from a study of OX40 agonist ivuxolimab in advanced cancers. Notes on the research overall: Ivuxolimab was an agonistic, fully human IgG2 monoclonal antibody directed against OX40 (CD134), a costimulatory receptor. The point of sequencing TCRbeta in the periphery was to test whether ivuxolimab changed TCR sequence diversity and drove clonal T-cell expansion. Patients were allowed to have had prior anti-PD-1, anti-PD-L1 or anti-CTLA-4 therapy, and approximately 37% of the dose-escalation patients had been treated with checkpoint inhibitors. Intravenous ivuxolimab was administered to patients every 2 weeks at six dose levels: 0.01, 0.1, 0.3, 1.5, 3 and 10 mg/kg. A male proportion of about 79% and a mean age of 60 years, ranging from roughly 20 to 80, were recorded for the dose-escalation cohort. Among the roughly 50 dose-escalation patients, 19 had hepatocellular carcinoma, roughly 15 melanoma, 9 renal cell carcinoma and 9 head and neck cancer. Three dose-escalation patients achieved partial responses, one with hepatocellular carcinoma and two with cutaneous melanoma. The monotherapy dose-escalation portion (N ≈ 55 patients) of the phase I ivuxolimab trial is reported in the paper. The paper's findings and limits, for the study overall: Low levels of normalized T-cell clonal expansion were also seen in some nonresponding patients. At doses of 0.1 to 3.0 mg/kg, clonal expansion of both CD4+ and CD8+ blood T cells was observed from baseline to week 6. The antigen specificity of the peripheral T cells that underwent clonal expansion was not determined. After ivuxolimab, CD8+ T cells had more expanded clones than CD4+ T cells on average. In the 0.1-3.0 mg/kg groups, partial responders had among the lowest normalized peripheral clonal expansion, particularly in CD8+ T cells.

To note about this clone: What this receptor recognizes is not known. No clone much larger than this one lies a single base away; base qualities are absent.

The trial excluded patients who had a history of autoimmune disease or who were on systemic immunosuppression. Peripheral blood for TCR sequencing was collected from all dose cohorts at baseline, on cycle 4 day 1, and on cycle 7 day 1. Samples were obtained from an open-label, multicenter, first-in-human phase I dose-escalation trial of ivuxolimab. Adults with locally advanced or metastatic head and neck squamous cell, hepatocellular, melanoma or renal cell carcinoma were enrolled in the trial. Before TCR sequencing, CD4+ T cells and CD8+ T cells from peripheral blood were sorted into separate populations. To sequence the TCRbeta CDR3 region, genomic DNA was isolated from the sorted cells. TCRbeta CDR3 regions were sequenced using the immunoSEQ Assay. TCRdb retrieved this table from immuneACCESS and kept in-frame rearrangements only. Not all clones are present; in checked studies, unresolved V genes account for under half, and no reason is known for the remainder. A total of about 83,000 clones appear in this sample, more than 80% of them only once. The ten largest clones add up to about 7.6% of the sample.

The germline V gene (reference sequence) yields SEHNR for CDR1 and FQNEAQ for CDR2. The cysteine opens and the phenylalanine closes a CDR3 of 18 amino acids. Just CDR3 DNA is preserved here, 54 bases in frame from base 1. At the junction V is shortened by 5 bases and J by 0 bases; bases outside the gene matches: 10. The chain is encoded by TRBV7-9 joined to TRBJ2-3; TRBD2 aligns with 11 central bases. The specimen was CD4+ or CD8+ T cells sorted from blood, collected in a trial of the OX40 agonist ivuxolimab. This sequence originates from an adult with an advanced solid tumor such as melanoma, head and neck, liver or kidney cancer. Read as DNA, the sequence is TGTGCCAGCAGCGACACCAGACTAGCGGGGCATAGCACAGATACGCAGTATTTT. This is translated as CASSDTRLAGHSTDTQYF.